Each of the 28 T cell receptor beta chains below was sequenced from the same sample in a study of identical twins. TCRdb independently ran MiXCR on the 5' RACE reads; one entry per CDR3 protein. The data hold over 500,000 distinct CDR3 sequences, with about 20% observed a single time. The same specimen was also included in a second study, on T cells expressing NK-cell markers.

Sequenced: CD4+ T cells sorted from blood. These receptor sequences come from a young woman in good health.

The rearrangement uses TRBV6-1 and TRBJ2-7, with 7 positions matching TRBD2. Trimming cost V 5 bases and J 1 base; bases outside gene matches: 8. From germline, CDR1 is MNHNS and CDR2 SASEGT. This CDR3 comprises 15 residues. The CDR3 is CASSPAASGSYEQYF. In nucleotides, the CDR3 is TGTGCCAGCAGTCCAGCGGCTAGCGGATCCTACGAGCAGTACTTC.

V usage is TRBV9 and J usage is TRBJ2-1; D might be TRBD2 (5 bases). Deletions cut 1 base from V and 0 bases from J, with 11 bases between. Germline assignment: CDR1 SGDLS and CDR2 YYNGEE. This CDR3 spans 16 amino acids. CDR3 nucleotide sequence: TGTGCCAGCAGCGTAATTGGGAGAAGCTCCTACAATGAGCAGTTCTTC. Amino acid sequence: CASSVIGRSSYNEQFF.

V is TRBV10-3 and J is TRBJ2-7, with D uncertain. The V gene lost 4 bases and the J gene lost 5 bases, with 21 bases spanning the gap. This CDR3 has 16 amino acids. Looked up from germline, CDR1 is ENHRY and CDR2 is SYGVKD. CDR3 region: CAISVAGPLVRNEQYF. CDR3 coding DNA: TGTGCCATCAGTGTAGCCGGACCCCTGGTCAGGAACGAGCAGTACTTC.

The rearrangement links TRBV7-6 to TRBJ1-2; D not resolved. Per germline, CDR1 SGHVS and CDR2 FNYEAQ. Trimming stripped 5 bases from V and 6 bases from J, with 13 bases between. There are 13 residues in the CDR3. DNA of the CDR3: TGTGCCAGCAGCCCCCCTTATGGGGATGGCTACACCTTC. Its protein product is CASSPPYGDGYTF.

The chain couples TRBV20-1 to TRBJ2-3; TRBD2 might be the D (5 bases). Between the trimmed V and J ends, which lost 3 bases and 0 bases, there was a span of 16 bases. CDR1 and CDR2 (germline): DFQATT, SNEGSKA (reference sequence). The CDR3 is 16 residues long. This CDR3 is CSASGGRYSSTDTQYF. CDR3 bases: TGCAGTGCTAGCGGTGGGAGATACTCAAGCACAGATACGCAGTATTTT.

The chain employs TRBV5-1 and TRBJ2-1, with TRBD2 identical over 14 bases. CDR3 length equals 15 residues. Germline V gene sequence: CDR1 SGHRS, CDR2 YFSETQ. V lost 0 bases to trimming and J lost 10 bases; unmatched junction nucleotides: 3. The CDR3 nucleotides are TGCGCCAGCAGCTTGGGACGGACTAGCGGGAGGGAGCAGTTCTTC. Translating it yields CASSLGRTSGREQFF.

The chain carries TRBV10-2 and TRBJ2-7; D call uncertain. The V end lost 6 bases, the J end lost 3 bases, and 12 bases lay between the germline ends. The CDR3 extends over 13 amino acids. CDR1 and CDR2 from the germline V gene are WSHSY and SAAADI. CDR3 nucleotide sequence: TGCGCCAGCAGCGGTGCAACAGACTACGAGCAGTACTTC. It codes for CASSGATDYEQYF.

This clonotype was seen ten or more times. The CDR3 nucleotides read TGCGCCAGCAGTGAGCGGGCCAGCTCCTACAATGAGCAGTTCTTC. Residues: CASSERASSYNEQFF. The chain combines TRBV10-1 with TRBJ2-1; D uncertain. CDR1 and CDR2 from the germline V gene are WNHNN and SYGVQD (reference sequence). The CDR3 loop spans 15 amino acids. Between the trimmed V and J ends, which lost 2 bases and 0 bases, there was a span of 8 bases.

Only one count was recorded for this clonotype. The chain is built from TRBV7-2 and TRBJ2-7; TRBD2 aligns across 10 bases. The V gene end was trimmed by 5 bases and the J gene end by 2 bases; junction bases not matched to a gene: 3. CDR1 and CDR2 from the germline V gene are SGHTA and FQGNSA. This CDR3 region has 14 residues. The CDR3 sequence: CASSATSGAYEQYF. The CDR3 DNA is TGTGCCAGCAGCGCTACTAGCGGGGCCTACGAGCAGTACTTC.

This clonotype was counted between two and nine times. The chain employs TRBV5-5 and TRBJ2-1; a weak D match, TRBD1 (6 bases). V was pared by 2 bases and J by 9 bases, with 15 bases between. Germline lookup yields CDR1 SGHKS and CDR2 YYEKEE (reference sequence). This CDR3 region has 14 residues. DNA of the CDR3: TGTGCCAGCAGCTTAGAACCTGGGGGCGGTGAGCAGTTCTTC. Translated: CASSLEPGGGEQFF.

The V and J genes are TRBV12-3 or TRBV12-4 and TRBJ2-1, with 11 bases identical to TRBD2. J was trimmed by 4 bases and V by 10 bases; bases with no gene match: 6. The CDR3 has 14 amino acids. Here the CDR3 DNA reads TGTGCCACCCGGACTAGCGGGTCGTACAATGAGCAGTTCTTC. Encoded protein: CATRTSGSYNEQFF.

The table lists this clonotype with many counts. The V and J genes are TRBV12-3 or TRBV12-4 and TRBJ2-3; the match to TRBD1 covers 11 bases. The CDR3 runs to 16 residues. V shed 6 bases and J 2 bases; nucleotides not matched to a gene: 7. The CDR3 loop is CASRGDRGGSTDTQYF. Written as DNA, the CDR3 is TGTGCCAGCAGAGGGGACAGGGGGGGTTCCACAGATACGCAGTATTTT.

The J gene is TRBJ2-7, the V gene TRBV4-3; D uncertain. V gave up 4 bases and J gave up 3 bases, with 13 bases separating them. The CDR3 is made up of 14 amino acids. Germline loops: CDR1 LGHNA, CDR2 YSLEER. The CDR3 bases are TGCGCCAGCAGCCGGTTGGCGGATTACTACGAGCAGTACTTC. This translates into CASSRLADYYEQYF.

This clonotype was counted a few times. The J gene is TRBJ2-3, the V gene TRBV9; 9 bases match TRBD1. CDR3 length equals 15 residues. After removal of 3 bases from V and 3 bases from J, the junction contained 5 bases not matched to a gene. Germline CDR1 SGDLS, CDR2 YYNGEE. The CDR3 DNA reads as TGTGCCAGCAGCGCGACAGGGGGAAGAACAGATACGCAGTATTTT. As protein: CASSATGGRTDTQYF.

This clonotype has at least ten counts. The chain combines TRBV6-1 with TRBJ1-2, with D possibly being TRBD1 (5 bases). The germline V gene encodes CDR1 MNHNS and CDR2 SASEGT. Trimming stripped 5 bases from V and 3 bases from J, with 10 bases between. The CDR3 is made up of 13 amino acids. The CDR3 nucleotides are TGTGCCAGCAGTAGGGGACGGGACTATGGCTACACCTTC. Translated, it gives CASSRGRDYGYTF.

The V gene is TRBV5-1, the J gene TRBJ2-1, with 10 bases that match TRBD1. The CDR3 is 14 amino acids. After removal of 4 bases from V and 6 bases from J, the junction contained 4 bases not matched to a gene. Germline CDR1 is SGHRS and CDR2 is YFSETQ. In nucleotides, the CDR3 is TGCGCCAGCAGCGAACGGACAGGGGGCAATGAGCAGTTCTTC. Protein: CASSERTGGNEQFF.

V is TRBV6-5 and J is TRBJ2-7, with a tentative D call TRBD1 (6 bases). The CDR3 loop spans 15 amino acids. With 2 bases removed from V and 3 bases from J, the gap between germline ends came to 14 bases. The germline gives CDR1 MNHEY, CDR2 SVGAGI. CDR3 sequence: CASSYQTGSRYEQYF. The CDR3 coding sequence is TGTGCCAGCAGTTACCAGACAGGTTCCCGCTACGAGCAGTACTTC.

The gene calls are TRBV20-1 and TRBJ2-3, with D possibly TRBD1 on 6 matching bases. This CDR3 is 15 amino acids long. The germline gives CDR1 DFQATT, CDR2 SNEGSKA (reference sequence). Deletions cut 6 bases from V and 2 bases from J, with 18 bases between. The CDR3 is CSAASWGPDTDTQYF. As DNA, the CDR3 is TGCAGTGCCGCCTCTTGGGGGCCAGACACAGATACGCAGTATTTT.

The V gene is TRBV7-2, the J gene TRBJ2-2; D possibly corresponds to TRBD2 (6 bases). The CDR3 is made up of 13 amino acids. V shed 0 bases and J shed 7 bases, with 6 bases lying between them. Germline loops: CDR1 SGHTA, CDR2 FQGNSA. The CDR3 protein is CASSLARGGELFF. In nucleotides, the CDR3 is TGTGCCAGCAGCTTAGCGCGGGGCGGGGAGCTGTTTTTT. Full variable domain (outside the CDR3, taken from reference TRBV7-2 and TRBJ2-2): GAGVSQSPSNKVTEKGKDVELRCDPISGHTALYWYRQSLGQGLEFLIYFQGNSAPDKSGLPSDRFSAERTGGSVSTLTIQRTQQEDSAVYLCASSLARGGELFFGEGSRLTVL.

This chain connects TRBV1 to TRBJ1-2; TRBD1 is taken as the D call from the table, unchecked against the DNA. TRBV1 counts as a pseudogene. The CDR3 spans 12 residues. The CDR3 nucleotides are TGCACCAGCATCACGGGCGGTCCTGGCTACACCTTC. It encodes CTSITGGPGYTF.

This chain uses TRBV11-1 with TRBJ2-2; a possible D gene is TRBD2 (6 bases). From germline, CDR1 is SGHAT and CDR2 FQDESV (reference sequence). Trimming shortened V by 3 bases and J by 2 bases, and 28 bases separated the two germline ends. The CDR3 is made up of 21 amino acids. CDR3: CASSLTGLGLGAGTNTGELFF. DNA of the CDR3: TGTGCCAGCAGCTTGACGGGGCTTGGCCTTGGGGCGGGGACCAACACCGGGGAGCTGTTTTTT.

The rearrangement links TRBV5-5 to TRBJ2-5; 7 positions match TRBD2. The V segment lost 4 bases and the J segment 2 bases; nucleotides outside the gene matches: 8. Germline values: CDR1 SGHKS, CDR2 YYEKEE (reference sequence). The CDR3 contains 15 residues. CDR3 amino acids: CASSPLAGVQETQYF. CDR3 DNA sequence: TGTGCCAGCAGCCCACTTGCGGGGGTGCAAGAGACCCAGTACTTC.

The chain links TRBV7-3 to TRBJ2-5, with 11 bases fitting TRBD2. The CDR3 spans 18 residues. Losses at the gene ends were 5 bases for V and 6 bases for J; bases not matched to a gene: 17. CDR1 and CDR2 from the germline V gene are SGHTA and FQGTGA. The chain's CDR3 is CASSPHSGGDFALKTQYF. CDR3 DNA sequence: TGTGCCAGCAGCCCCCATAGCGGGGGGGATTTTGCGCTAAAGACCCAGTACTTC. Full variable domain (outside the CDR3, taken from reference TRBV7-3 and TRBJ2-5): GAGVSQTPSNKVTEKGKYVELRCDPISGHTALYWYRQSLGQGPEFLIYFQGTGAADDSGLPNDRFFAVRPEGSVSTLKIQRTERGDSAVYLCASSPHSGGDFALKTQYFGPGTRLLVL.

The chain uses TRBV6-1 and TRBJ2-3; possible D gene TRBD1, 5 bases. Deletions cut 2 bases from V and 1 base from J, with 13 bases between. The CDR3 totals 16 residues. Germline loops: CDR1 MNHNS, CDR2 SASEGT. Here the CDR3 reads CASSETAGIGTDTQYF. The CDR3 nucleotides read TGTGCCAGCAGTGAAACGGCAGGGATAGGCACAGATACGCAGTATTTT.

The sample holds a few counts of this clonotype. V and J are TRBV5-6 and TRBJ1-4; D gene ambiguous. Trimming removed 4 bases from V and 3 bases from J, with 7 bases in between. The CDR3 is 13 amino acids. CDR1 is SGHDT and CDR2 is YYEEEE in the germline V gene. The CDR3 here is CASSPDPNEKLFF. CDR3 DNA: TGTGCCAGCAGCCCGGACCCTAATGAAAAACTGTTTTTT.

The DNA for the CDR3 is TGCGCCAGCAGCTTGGCGCGGACGGTGAATGAAAAACTGTTTTTT. Translation: CASSLARTVNEKLFF. The rearrangement joins TRBV5-1 to TRBJ1-4; D gene unclear. From germline, CDR1 is SGHRS and CDR2 YFSETQ. This CDR3 is built from 15 residues. The V and J ends lost 0 bases and 5 bases respectively, with 11 bases between them.

In this sample, this clonotype turned up many times. This chain uses TRBV7-9 with TRBJ2-3, with 11 positions matching TRBD2. V shed 5 bases, J shed 1 base, and the junction held 2 bases outside the gene matches. Germline CDR1 SEHNR, CDR2 FQNEAQ (reference sequence). The CDR3 has 15 amino acids. The DNA of the CDR3 is TGTGCCAGCAGCACGACTAGCGGGGGCACAGATACGCAGTATTTT. Its protein product is CASSTTSGGTDTQYF.

CDR3 bases: TGTGCCATCAGTGAACCTACCAAAAACGGACTAGGCTACGAGCAGTACTTC. As protein: CAISEPTKNGLGYEQYF. J is TRBJ2-7 and V is TRBV10-3; 7 bases line up with TRBD2. This CDR3 comprises 17 residues. Losses at the gene ends were 3 bases for V and 3 bases for J; bases not matched to a gene: 14. Germline V lookup: CDR1 ENHRY, CDR2 SYGVKD.